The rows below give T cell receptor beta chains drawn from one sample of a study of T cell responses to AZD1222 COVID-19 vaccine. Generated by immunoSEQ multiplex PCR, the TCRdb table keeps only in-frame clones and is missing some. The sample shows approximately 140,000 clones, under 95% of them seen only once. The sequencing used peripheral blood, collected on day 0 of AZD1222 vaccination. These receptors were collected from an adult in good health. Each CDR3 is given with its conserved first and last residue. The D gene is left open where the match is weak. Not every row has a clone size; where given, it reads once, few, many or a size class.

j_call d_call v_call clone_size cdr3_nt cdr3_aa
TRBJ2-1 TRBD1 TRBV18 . TGTGCCAGCTCACTGACAGGGGCCAACTACAATGAGCAGTTCTTC CASSLTGANYNEQFF
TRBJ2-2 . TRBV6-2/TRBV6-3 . TGTGCCAGCAGTTACCCACCTGGGTCGGGCGGGGAGCTGTTTTTT CASSYPPGSGGELFF
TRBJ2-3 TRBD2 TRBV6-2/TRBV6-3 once TGTGCCAGCAGTAACTCCGGGACTAGCGGAGGTACGCAGTATTTT CASSNSGTSGGTQYF
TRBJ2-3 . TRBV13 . TGTGCCAGCAGCCGGGGCCGAACAGATACGCAGTATTTT CASSRGRTDTQYF
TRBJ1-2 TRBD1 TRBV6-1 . TGTGCCAGCAGTGAATGGACAGGGGGTGGCTATGGCTACACCTTC CASSEWTGGGYGYTF
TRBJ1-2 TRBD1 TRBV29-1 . TGCAGCGTTGAAACCGGGACAGGGGCGCGGGGCTACACCTTC CSVETGTGARGYTF
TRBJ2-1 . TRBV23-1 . TGCGCCAGCAGGGGTAACTCCTACAATGAGCAGTTCTTC CASRGNSYNEQFF
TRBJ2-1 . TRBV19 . TGTGCCAGTAGTACCTGGACTAGGGGGCATAATGAGCAGTTCTTC CASSTWTRGHNEQFF
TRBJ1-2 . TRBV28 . TGTGCCAGCAGCCTAATCAGTGGGTATGGCTACACCTTC CASSLISGYGYTF
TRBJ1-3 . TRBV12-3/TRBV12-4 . TGTGCCACCTCTAGGGTGAACACCATATATTTT CATSRVNTIYF
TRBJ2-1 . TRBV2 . TGTGCCAGCAGTGGCTCGGATGGGGTAGGATCCTGGAATGAGCAGTTCTTC CASSGSDGVGSWNEQFF
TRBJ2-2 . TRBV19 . TGTGCCAGTGGGCGGGAAGGCGGGGAGCTGTTTTTT CASGREGGELFF
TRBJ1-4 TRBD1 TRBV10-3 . TGTGCCACTCGGGAGGGGACAGGAACATTATCAGGGGAAAAACTGTTTTTT CATREGTGTLSGEKLFF
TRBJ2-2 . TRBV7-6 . TGTGCCAGCAGCTTAGTCGTCCTTACAGGGTTGAGGACCGGGGAGCTGTTTTTT CASSLVVLTGLRTGELFF
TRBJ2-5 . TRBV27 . TGTGCCAGCAGTTTTAGCACGCAAGAGACCCAGTACTTC CASSFSTQETQYF
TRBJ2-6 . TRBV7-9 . TGTGCCAGCAGCTTAAAAGGAGGATCTGGTTTAAGGGCCAACGTCCTGACTTTC CASSLKGGSGLRANVLTF
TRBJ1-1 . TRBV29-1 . TGTAGCGCCCCCGGGACTGTGAACACTGAAGCTTTCTTT CSAPGTVNTEAFF
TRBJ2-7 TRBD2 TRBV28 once TGTGCCAGCAGCCCAACTAGCGGGAGGTTCTACGAGCAGTACTTC CASSPTSGRFYEQYF
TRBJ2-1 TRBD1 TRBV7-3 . TGTGCCAGCAGTTCCCCAGGGGGCGCCTCCTACAATGAGCAGTTCTTC CASSSPGGASYNEQFF
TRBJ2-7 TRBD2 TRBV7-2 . TGTGCCAGCAGCTATTACAGGGCTAGCGGGACGTACGAGCAGTACTTC CASSYYRASGTYEQYF
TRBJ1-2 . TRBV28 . TGTGCCAGCAGGGGGGTCCGACTTAACTATGGCTACACCTTC CASRGVRLNYGYTF
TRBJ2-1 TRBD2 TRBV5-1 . TGCGCCAGCAGCTCCCGCGGACGGGGCCCGGGACTAGCGGGAGCCAATGAGCAGTTCTTC CASSSRGRGPGLAGANEQFF
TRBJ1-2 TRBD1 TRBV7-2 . TGTGCCAGCATCCAAGTTCAGGGGGCGCTTGGCTACACCTTC CASIQVQGALGYTF
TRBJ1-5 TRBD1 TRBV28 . TGTGCCAGCAGTTCCGGGACAGTCGGACCCGGTCAGCCCCAGCATTTT CASSSGTVGPGQPQHF
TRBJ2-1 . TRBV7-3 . TGTGCCAGCAGCTTAAGCGGGGGTGGGACAAATTCCTACAATGAGCAGTTCTTC CASSLSGGGTNSYNEQFF
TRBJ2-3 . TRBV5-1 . TGCGCCAGCAGCTCCTTGCTGAGCGATACGCAGTATTTT CASSSLLSDTQYF
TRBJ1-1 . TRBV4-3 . TGCGCCAGCAGCCAAGAAGGCGGAGCTAACACTGAAGCTTTCTTT CASSQEGGANTEAFF
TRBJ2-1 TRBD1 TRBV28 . TGTGCCAGCACCCGGACAGGAGAAAACACTGAGCAGTTCTTC CASTRTGENTEQFF
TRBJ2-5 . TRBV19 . TGTGCCAGTAGTAGGGCGGGGAGGTGGGAGACCCAGTACTTC CASSRAGRWETQYF
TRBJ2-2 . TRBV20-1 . TGCAGTGCTCGAGGGGCCGGGGAGCTGTTTTTT CSARGAGELFF
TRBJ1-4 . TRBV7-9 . TGTGCCAGCAGCTCAGGGGAGAATGAAAAACTGTTTTTT CASSSGENEKLFF
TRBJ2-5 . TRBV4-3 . TGCGCCAGCAGCCAAGGTGTGCCCCCCGGGACCCAGTACTTC CASSQGVPPGTQYF
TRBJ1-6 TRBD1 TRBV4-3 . TGCGCCAGCAGCCAGGTACAGGGGAATTCACCCCTCCACTTT CASSQVQGNSPLHF
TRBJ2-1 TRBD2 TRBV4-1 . TGCGCCAGCAGCCAAGGGCTGGCGGGAGTCTACAATGAGCAGTTCTTC CASSQGLAGVYNEQFF
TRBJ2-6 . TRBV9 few TGTGCCAGCAGCTTTCTCCCGGGACGGCCCTCTGGGGCCAACGTCCTGACTTTC CASSFLPGRPSGANVLTF
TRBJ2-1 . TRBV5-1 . TGCGCCAGCAGCTGGGACGACAATGAGCAGTTCTTC CASSWDDNEQFF
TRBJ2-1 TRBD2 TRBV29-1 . TGCAGCGTTGAAACGGGGGGCTACAATGAGCAGTTCTTC CSVETGGYNEQFF
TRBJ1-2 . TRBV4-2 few TGTGCCAGCAGCCGGAAAGGCCCCGACTATGGCTACACCTTC CASSRKGPDYGYTF
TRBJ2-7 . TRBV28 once TGTGCCAGCAGTTTAATCTGGCAGGGCTACGAGCAGTACTTC CASSLIWQGYEQYF
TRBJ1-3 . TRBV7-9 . TGTGCCAGCAGCCGTTCCGTCGACAGGTTCTCTGGAAACACCATATATTTT CASSRSVDRFSGNTIYF
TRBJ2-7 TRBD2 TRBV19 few TGTGCCAGTAGGGCTAGCGGGAGTTACGAGCAGTACTTC CASRASGSYEQYF
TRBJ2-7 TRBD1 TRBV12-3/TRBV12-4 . TGTGCCAGCAGTCCGACAGGGGCCTACGAGCAGTACTTC CASSPTGAYEQYF
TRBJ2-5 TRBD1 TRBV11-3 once TGTGCCAGCAGTCGTGGACAGGGAATGGGTGGGACCCAGTACTTC CASSRGQGMGGTQYF
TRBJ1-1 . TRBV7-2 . TGTGCCAGCAGCCCCTACCACAGCGCTGAAGCTTTCTTT CASSPYHSAEAFF
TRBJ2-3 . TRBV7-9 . TGTGCCAGCACCAAGAGGCGGACTAGCACAGATACGCAGTATTTT CASTKRRTSTDTQYF